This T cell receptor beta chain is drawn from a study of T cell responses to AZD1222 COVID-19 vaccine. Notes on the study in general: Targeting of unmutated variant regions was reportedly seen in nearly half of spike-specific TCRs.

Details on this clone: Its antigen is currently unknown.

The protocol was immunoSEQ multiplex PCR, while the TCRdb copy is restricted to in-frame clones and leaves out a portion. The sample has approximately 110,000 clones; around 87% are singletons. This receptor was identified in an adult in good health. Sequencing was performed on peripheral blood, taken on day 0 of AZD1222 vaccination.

Written as DNA, the CDR3 is TGTGCCAGCAGTTTAAGGGGCCCCAGCTCCTACGAGCAGTACTTC. It translates to CASSLRGPSSYEQYF. The J gene is TRBJ2-7, the V gene TRBV27; a weak D match, TRBD1 (5 bases). Germline loops: CDR1 MNHEY, CDR2 SMNVEV (reference sequence). The CDR3 has 15 amino acids. V lost 2 bases and J lost 0, with 11 bases in between.